A selection of T cell receptor beta chains follows, all from one sample in a study of T cell changes during pregnancy in multiple sclerosis. Sequenced by immunoSEQ multiplex PCR; TCRdb stores in-frame clones only, minus some. Of about 110,000 clones listed, roughly nine tenths are singletons. The material was peripheral blood, obtained after pregnancy. The origin of the receptors is a female donor with multiple sclerosis, enrolled in a pregnancy study. Both conserved end residues are part of each CDR3. D genes are given only for firm matches. Clone size is stated in some rows and not others, as once, few, many or a class when expanded.

size: -
D: TRBD1
J: TRBJ1-1
V: TRBV5-5
DNA: TGTGCCAGCAGCTACCGACAGGGGGCGGTCACTGAAGCTTTCTTT
CDR3: CASSYRQGAVTEAFF

size: -
D: TRBD1
J: TRBJ2-3
V: TRBV11-1
DNA: TGTGCCAGCAGCTTACTACAGGGGAGCACAGATACGCAGTATTTT
CDR3: CASSLLQGSTDTQYF

size: once
D: -
J: TRBJ2-7
V: TRBV14
DNA: TGTGCCAGCAGCCAGGGTACCGGGGGGCAGTACGAGCAGTACTTC
CDR3: CASSQGTGGQYEQYF

size: -
D: TRBD1
J: TRBJ1-2
V: TRBV6-5
DNA: TGTGCCAGCATTGGGGGGACAGAGTATGGCTACACCTTC
CDR3: CASIGGTEYGYTF

size: -
D: -
J: TRBJ2-1
V: TRBV27
DNA: TGTGCCAGCAGTTACGGAGGTGATGAGCAGTTCTTC
CDR3: CASSYGGDEQFF

size: once
D: -
J: TRBJ1-2
V: TRBV5-1
DNA: TGCGCCAGCAGCCCAATTGGCAGAAACTATGGCTACACCTTC
CDR3: CASSPIGRNYGYTF

size: -
D: -
J: TRBJ2-7
V: TRBV5-1
DNA: TGCGCCAGCAGCTTGGGAAGGGGCCGGACCTACGAGCAGTACTTC
CDR3: CASSLGRGRTYEQYF

size: once
D: -
J: TRBJ1-1
V: TRBV10-3
DNA: TGTGCCATCAGTGAGGCCGGTGAGGACACTGAAGCTTTCTTT
CDR3: CAISEAGEDTEAFF

size: -
D: -
J: TRBJ2-1
V: TRBV6-1
DNA: TGTGCCAGCAGTGAACTCGGGGTTAACAATGAGCAGTTCTTC
CDR3: CASSELGVNNEQFF

size: once
D: -
J: TRBJ2-7
V: TRBV27
DNA: TGTGCCAGCAGTTTATCGGGCTCGACCTACGAGCAGTACTTC
CDR3: CASSLSGSTYEQYF

size: -
D: -
J: TRBJ2-1
V: TRBV5-1
DNA: TGCGCCAGCAGCTTGCAACTTGGCAATGAGCAGTTCTTC
CDR3: CASSLQLGNEQFF

size: -
D: -
J: TRBJ2-1
V: TRBV19
DNA: TGTGCCAGTAGTATTGGGGGGACAGTTATCAATGAGCAGTTCTTC
CDR3: CASSIGGTVINEQFF

size: -
D: TRBD1
J: TRBJ2-4
V: TRBV20-1
DNA: TGCAGTGCTGTGACAGGGAACATTCAGTACTTC
CDR3: CSAVTGNIQYF

size: -
D: TRBD2
J: TRBJ2-3
V: TRBV5-1
DNA: TGCGCCAGCAGCGTGGGACTAGCGGGGAGGTCGGATACGCAGTATTTT
CDR3: CASSVGLAGRSDTQYF

size: few
D: -
J: TRBJ1-4
V: TRBV7-2
DNA: TGTGCCAGCAGCTTACAGTCAACTAATGAAAAACTGTTTTTT
CDR3: CASSLQSTNEKLFF

size: -
D: TRBD2
J: TRBJ2-2
V: TRBV11-2
DNA: TGTGCCAGCAGCTTAGCTCGGGGACTAGCGGGGCAGAACACCGGGGAGCTGTTTTTT
CDR3: CASSLARGLAGQNTGELFF

size: -
D: TRBD2
J: TRBJ2-3
V: TRBV5-6
DNA: TGTGCCAGCAGCCTAATAGCGGGGGGGCCCCCAGATACGCAGTATTTT
CDR3: CASSLIAGGPPDTQYF

size: -
D: TRBD2
J: TRBJ2-1
V: TRBV13
DNA: TGTGCCAGCAGCTCCCAGCGGGGACGTTACAATGAGCAGTTCTTC
CDR3: CASSSQRGRYNEQFF

size: -
D: -
J: TRBJ1-1
V: TRBV6-5
DNA: TGTGCCAGCAGTTACTCGAATCCTGACATGAACACTGAAGCTTTCTTT
CDR3: CASSYSNPDMNTEAFF

size: -
D: -
J: TRBJ2-7
V: TRBV19
DNA: TGTGCCAGTAGTACGGGATCCGGAGCGGGCTACTTCTACGAGCAGTACTTC
CDR3: CASSTGSGAGYFYEQYF

size: -
D: -
J: TRBJ2-7
V: TRBV4-1
DNA: TGCGCCAGCAGCCGACAGATAGGCTACGAGCAGTACTTC
CDR3: CASSRQIGYEQYF

size: -
D: TRBD1
J: TRBJ1-2
V: TRBV6-1
DNA: TGTGCCAGCAGTGAAAGGGACAGAAACTATGGCTACACCTTC
CDR3: CASSERDRNYGYTF

size: -
D: -
J: TRBJ2-7
V: TRBV7-9
DNA: TGTGCCAGCAGCAAACCCGGCTACGAGCAGTACTTC
CDR3: CASSKPGYEQYF

size: -
D: -
J: TRBJ2-3
V: TRBV7-8
DNA: TGTGCCAGCAGCTTAGCCATGGCAGGGCTGACAGATACGCAGTATTTT
CDR3: CASSLAMAGLTDTQYF

size: -
D: TRBD1
J: TRBJ2-7
V: TRBV7-2
DNA: TGTGCCAGCAGCGCTTCCGGGACAGGGGGCTTATACGAGCAGTACTTC
CDR3: CASSASGTGGLYEQYF

size: few
D: TRBD1
J: TRBJ1-5
V: TRBV2
DNA: TGTGCCAGCAGGACAGGGCGCTCTAGCAATCAGCCCCAGCATTTT
CDR3: CASRTGRSSNQPQHF

size: once
D: -
J: TRBJ2-7
V: TRBV13
DNA: TGTGCCAGCAGCGAAAATACAGGGTCCCACGAGCAGTACTTC
CDR3: CASSENTGSHEQYF

size: -
D: TRBD2
J: TRBJ2-1
V: TRBV5-4
DNA: TGTGCCAGCAGCTTGTTTCTCACTAGCGGGTACAATGAGCAGTTCTTC
CDR3: CASSLFLTSGYNEQFF

size: -
D: TRBD1
J: TRBJ2-3
V: TRBV25-1
DNA: TGTGCCAGCAGTGACCCTCAGAACAGGGGGACTAGCACAGATACGCAGTATTTT
CDR3: CASSDPQNRGTSTDTQYF

size: -
D: -
J: TRBJ1-5
V: TRBV27
DNA: TGTGCCAGCAGTTTATCCCCATACGGTCAGCCCCAGCATTTT
CDR3: CASSLSPYGQPQHF

size: -
D: TRBD2
J: TRBJ2-1
V: TRBV5-1
DNA: TGCGCCAGCAGCGGCGGGGGTCCCTACAATGAGCAGTTCTTC
CDR3: CASSGGGPYNEQFF

size: -
D: TRBD1
J: TRBJ2-7
V: TRBV10-3
DNA: TGTGCCATTCGGACAGGGGTTGACGAGCAGTACTTC
CDR3: CAIRTGVDEQYF

size: -
D: TRBD1
J: TRBJ1-2
V: TRBV2
DNA: TGTGCCAGCAGGCTCACCGGACAGGCGAACTATGGCTACACCTTC
CDR3: CASRLTGQANYGYTF

size: -
D: TRBD1
J: TRBJ1-1
V: TRBV15
DNA: TGTGCCACCAGCAGAGACCCCAGGGGGAAGGGGGCTGAAGCTTTCTTT
CDR3: CATSRDPRGKGAEAFF

size: once
D: -
J: TRBJ2-7
V: TRBV19
DNA: TGTGCCAGTAACACAGGGCGGATTTTTTCCGAGCAGTACTTC
CDR3: CASNTGRIFSEQYF

size: -
D: -
J: TRBJ2-1
V: TRBV7-9
DNA: TGTGCCAGCAGCTTAGCGGGTGGAGGACAGTTCTTC
CDR3: CASSLAGGGQFF

size: -
D: TRBD2
J: TRBJ2-1
V: TRBV7-3
DNA: TGTGCCAGCAGCTTAACAGGCAGCGGGGGAGGAGATGAGCAGTTCTTC
CDR3: CASSLTGSGGGDEQFF

size: -
D: -
J: TRBJ1-3
V: TRBV2
DNA: TGTGCCAGCAGTGACAACTCTGGAAACACCATATATTTT
CDR3: CASSDNSGNTIYF

size: few
D: -
J: TRBJ1-5
V: TRBV6-5
DNA: TGTGCCAGCAGTTACGGGCAGGGGCTTTGGCCCCAGCATTTT
CDR3: CASSYGQGLWPQHF

size: -
D: TRBD2
J: TRBJ2-5
V: TRBV9
DNA: TGTGCCAGCAGCGTAGGGGGTGGGACTAGCGGTGTTGAGACCCAGTACTTC
CDR3: CASSVGGGTSGVETQYF

size: once
D: TRBD2
J: TRBJ2-5
V: TRBV7-8
DNA: TGTGCCAGCACCCCCTCCCGGGGGGGCCGGGTCGAGACCCAGTACTTC
CDR3: CASTPSRGGRVETQYF